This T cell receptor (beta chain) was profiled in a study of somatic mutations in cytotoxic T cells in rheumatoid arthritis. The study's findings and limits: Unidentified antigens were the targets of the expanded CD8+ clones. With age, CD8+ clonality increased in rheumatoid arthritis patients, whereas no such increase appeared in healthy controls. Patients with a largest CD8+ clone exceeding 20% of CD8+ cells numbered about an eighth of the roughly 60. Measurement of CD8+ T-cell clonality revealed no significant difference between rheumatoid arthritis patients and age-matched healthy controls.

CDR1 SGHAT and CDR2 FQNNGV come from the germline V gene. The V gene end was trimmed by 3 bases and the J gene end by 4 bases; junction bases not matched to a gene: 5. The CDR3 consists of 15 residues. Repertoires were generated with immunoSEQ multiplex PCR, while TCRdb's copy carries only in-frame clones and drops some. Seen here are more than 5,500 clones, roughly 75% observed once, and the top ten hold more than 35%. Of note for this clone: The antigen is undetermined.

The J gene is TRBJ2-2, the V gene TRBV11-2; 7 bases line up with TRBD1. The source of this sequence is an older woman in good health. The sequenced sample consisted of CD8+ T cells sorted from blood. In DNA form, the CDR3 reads TGTGCCAGCAGCTTTAGTTCAGGGGGCACCGGGGAGCTGTTTTTT. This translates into CASSFSSGGTGELFF. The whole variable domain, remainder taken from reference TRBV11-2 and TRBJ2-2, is EAGVAQSPRYKIIEKRQSVAFWCNPISGHATLYWYQQILGQGPKLLIQFQNNGVVDDSQLPKDRFSAERLKGVDSTLKIQPAKLEDSAVYLCASSFSSGGTGELFFGEGSRLTVL.